This paragraph reports one TCR beta chain. The data derive from a study of blood T cell repertoires in COVID-19. Across the study: COVID-19 samples, acute and convalescent, were from the United States, Italy and Spain. T cells, B-cell-depleted T cells, or PBMCs supplied cDNA or gDNA.

Trimming at V came to 5 bases and at J to 2 bases, leaving 7 bases not matched to a gene. The CDR3 loop spans 15 amino acids. Germline lookup yields CDR1 MDHEN and CDR2 SYDVKM. Authors' analysis steps: Amplified reference gene primers provided the basis for estimating nucleated cell counts. Only in-frame clones appear in the TCRdb table, and some are missing; sequencing was by immunoSEQ multiplex PCR. V and J calls and clone size are those listed in that table; D and trimming were worked out from the DNA. The sample has more than 70,000 clones; about 89% are singletons. The chain is built from TRBV28 and TRBJ2-5; 8 bases match TRBD1. The origin of this receptor is a man aged 50 or older with active or convalescent COVID-19. Sequenced: peripheral blood. CDR3 coding DNA: TGTGCCAGCAGTAGATACCGGGACAGGCAAGAGACCCAGTACTTC. Its protein product is CASSRYRDRQETQYF.